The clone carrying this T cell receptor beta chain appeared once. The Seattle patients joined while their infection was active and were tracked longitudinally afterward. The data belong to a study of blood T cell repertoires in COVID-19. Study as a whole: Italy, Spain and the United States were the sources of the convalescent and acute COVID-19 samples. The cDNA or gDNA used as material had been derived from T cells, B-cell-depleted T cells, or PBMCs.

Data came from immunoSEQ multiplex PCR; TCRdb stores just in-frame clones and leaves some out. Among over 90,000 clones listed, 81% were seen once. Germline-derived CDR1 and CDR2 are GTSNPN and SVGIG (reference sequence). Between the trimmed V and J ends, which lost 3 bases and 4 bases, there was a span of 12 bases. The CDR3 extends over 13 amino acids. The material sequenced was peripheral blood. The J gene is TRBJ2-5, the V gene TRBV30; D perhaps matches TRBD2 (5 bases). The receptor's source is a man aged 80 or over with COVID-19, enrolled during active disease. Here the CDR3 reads CAWRPRGGETQYF. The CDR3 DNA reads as TGTGCCTGGAGGCCCCGGGGTGGAGAGACCCAGTACTTC. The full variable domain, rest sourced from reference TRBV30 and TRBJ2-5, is SQTIHQWPATLVQPVGSPLSLECTVEGTSNPNLYWYRQAAGRGLQLLFYSVGIGQISSEVPQNLSASRPQDRQFILSSKKLLLSDSGFYLCAWRPRGGETQYFGPGTRLLVL.